The sequence of this TCR beta chain was determined in a study of T cells in tuberculosis. Assay used: immunoSEQ multiplex PCR; TCRdb lists only in-frame clones, some missing. This table holds some 31,000 clones, 93% found once. The CDR3 contains 14 residues. CDR1 and CDR2 from the germline V gene are MDHEN and SYDVKM. V lost 5 bases and J lost 5; bases outside the gene matches: 5. Sequenced input: PBMCs. The chain carries TRBV28 and TRBJ1-3; 8 bases map to TRBD1. This TCR was sampled from a donor aged 5 to 30 with latent tuberculosis or without tuberculosis infection. For the CDR3, the DNA is TGTGCCAGCAGTATACAGGGGGAGAGAAACACCATATATTTT. Translation: CASSIQGERNTIYF.